The rows below give T cell receptor beta chains drawn from one sample of a study of cytomegalovirus exposure and HLA in healthy donors. The protocol was immunoSEQ multiplex PCR, while the TCRdb copy is restricted to in-frame clones and leaves out a portion. The sample shows around 96,000 clones, about 80% of them seen only once. Sequenced sample: PBMCs. The receptors were sampled from a man aged 25-45 years in good health and CMV-seropositive. Both conserved end residues are part of each CDR3. The order of the fields is D gene, J gene, V gene, clone size, CDR3 protein, CDR3 DNA. A D gene is named only where the DNA matches it firmly. The size entry is marked missing in some rows and otherwise reads once, few, many or a size class.

TRBD1 TRBJ1-2 TRBV25-1 NA CASSRTGGMDTYTF TGTGCCAGCTCGAGGACAGGGGGCATGGACACCTACACCTTC
NA TRBJ1-2 TRBV2 NA CASSEVFGDPYGYTF TGTGCCAGCAGTGAAGTGTTCGGGGATCCCTATGGCTACACCTTC
TRBD1 TRBJ2-7 TRBV4-1 few CASSEGTDANF TGCGCCAGCAGCGAAGGGACAGATGCGAACTTC
NA TRBJ2-1 TRBV28 NA CASSTLRQENNEQFF TGTGCCAGCAGTACTCTCCGACAGGAAAACAATGAGCAGTTCTTC
TRBD2 TRBJ2-1 TRBV2 NA CASSEVGLAGASYNEQFF TGTGCCAGCAGTGAAGTAGGGCTAGCGGGGGCCTCCTACAATGAGCAGTTCTTC
TRBD1 TRBJ2-2 TRBV7-9 NA CASSRGTGYGGELFF TGTGCCAGCAGCCGAGGGACAGGGTACGGCGGGGAGCTGTTTTTT
TRBD2 TRBJ2-5 TRBV2 NA CASKAGGPQETQYF TGTGCCAGCAAGGCGGGGGGACCTCAAGAGACCCAGTACTTC
NA TRBJ2-7 TRBV6-4 few CASSEAPDTTYEQYF TGTGCCAGCAGTGAAGCCCCCGACACGACCTACGAGCAGTACTTC
NA TRBJ1-3 TRBV11-3 NA CASSLGTDGGSGNTIYF TGTGCCAGCAGCTTAGGTACAGACGGAGGATCTGGAAACACCATATATTTT
TRBD1 TRBJ2-2 TRBV15 few CATRAGTALNTGELFF TGTGCCACCAGGGCCGGGACAGCCTTGAACACCGGGGAGCTGTTTTTT
TRBD1 TRBJ2-3 TRBV30 NA CAWSVEQGAPTDTQYF TGTGCCTGGAGTGTTGAACAGGGGGCCCCCACAGATACGCAGTATTTT
TRBD1 TRBJ1-6 TRBV7-9 NA CSSRRTGDHSPLHF TGTTCCAGCAGGCGTACAGGGGACCATTCACCCCTCCACTTT
NA TRBJ1-1 TRBV28 NA CASSFLPQLDRGNTEAFF TGTGCCAGCAGTTTTCTCCCTCAGTTAGATAGGGGGAACACTGAAGCTTTCTTT
NA TRBJ2-2 TRBV29-1 NA CSAVDSAGELFF TGCAGCGCCGTGGACAGTGCAGGGGAGCTGTTTTTT
TRBD1 TRBJ1-2 TRBV6-6 NA CASSPTGDGGYTF TGTGCCAGCAGTCCGACAGGGGATGGTGGCTACACCTTC
NA TRBJ1-2 TRBV4-1 NA CASSLLQGDYGYTF TGCGCCAGCAGCCTCTTACAGGGAGACTATGGCTACACCTTC
NA TRBJ2-2 TRBV7-6 NA CASSLDSGSGELFF TGTGCCAGCAGCTTAGATTCAGGGTCCGGGGAGCTGTTTTTT
TRBD1 TRBJ2-1 TRBV7-3 NA CASSTGVQSYNEQFF TGTGCCAGCAGTACAGGGGTACAGTCCTACAATGAGCAGTTCTTC
NA TRBJ1-1 TRBV7-6 NA CASSFESNTEAFF TGTGCCAGCAGCTTTGAGTCCAACACTGAAGCTTTCTTT
NA TRBJ1-5 TRBV6-1 NA CASSSPGQPQHF TGTGCCAGCAGTTCACCAGGTCAGCCCCAGCATTTT
TRBD1 TRBJ1-6 TRBV6-5 NA CASSYSTGTASPLHF TGTGCCAGCAGTTACTCGACAGGGACGGCTTCACCCCTCCACTTT
TRBD2 TRBJ2-1 TRBV7-3 NA CASSLAGTSGGANEQFF TGTGCCAGCAGCTTAGCCGGGACTAGCGGGGGGGCCAATGAGCAGTTCTTC
NA TRBJ2-2 TRBV27 once CASSFQGRSRGELFF TGTGCCAGCAGTTTCCAGGGAAGGAGCAGGGGGGAGCTGTTTTTT
NA TRBJ2-3 TRBV27 NA CASSLRTTVSTDTQYF TGTGCCAGCAGTTTAAGGACAACTGTTAGCACAGATACGCAGTATTTT
NA TRBJ1-2 TRBV6-5 NA CASSYWSGNYGYTF TGTGCCAGCAGTTACTGGTCGGGGAACTATGGCTACACCTTC
NA TRBJ2-6 TRBV30 NA CAWSKASGANVLTF TGTGCCTGGAGTAAAGCCTCTGGGGCCAACGTCCTGACTTTC
TRBD1 TRBJ1-1 TRBV11-2 few CASSLGGTGGTEAFF TGTGCCAGCAGCTTAGGAGGGACAGGAGGCACTGAAGCTTTCTTT
NA TRBJ1-1 TRBV29-1 NA CSATEMNTEAFF TGCAGCGCCACAGAGATGAACACTGAAGCTTTCTTT
NA TRBJ2-4 TRBV12-5 NA CASGPTLAKNIQYF TGTGCTAGTGGCCCGACATTGGCCAAAAACATTCAGTACTTC
NA TRBJ1-4 TRBV9 NA CASSVSQGVEKLFF TGTGCCAGCAGCGTTTCCCAAGGGGTTGAAAAACTGTTTTTT
NA TRBJ1-2 TRBV9 once CASSVEGGGELYGYTF TGTGCCAGCAGCGTAGAAGGGGGGGGTGAACTCTATGGCTACACCTTC
TRBD1 TRBJ2-2 TRBV25-1 NA CASSPTGGNTEELFF TGTGCCAGCAGCCCTACAGGGGGAAACACCGAGGAGCTGTTTTTT
TRBD2 TRBJ2-3 TRBV9 once CASSVFSGGSDTQYF TGTGCCAGCAGCGTATTTAGCGGGGGGTCAGATACGCAGTATTTT
NA TRBJ2-3 TRBV10-3 NA CAISEWKSTSTDTQYF TGTGCCATCAGTGAGTGGAAGTCGACTAGCACAGATACGCAGTATTTT
TRBD1 TRBJ2-2 TRBV27 NA CASSGQGSIGELFF TGTGCCAGCTCAGGACAGGGGTCGATCGGGGAGCTGTTTTTT
NA TRBJ1-3 TRBV5-1 NA CASIKPIQGSGNTIYF TGCGCCAGCATCAAGCCCATACAGGGCTCTGGAAACACCATATATTTT
TRBD2 TRBJ2-5 TRBV30 NA CAWSEGLASKGTQYF TGTGCCTGGAGTGAAGGACTAGCCTCGAAAGGGACCCAGTACTTC
TRBD2 TRBJ2-3 TRBV6-4 medium-sized CASSDSGLATDTQYF TGTGCCAGCAGTGACTCGGGACTAGCGACAGATACGCAGTATTTT
NA TRBJ2-3 TRBV27 once CASGEGARPLQYF TGTGCCAGCGGTGAGGGCGCCAGGCCTTTGCAGTATTTT
NA TRBJ1-2 TRBV5-1 NA CASSLETNSYGYTF TGCGCCAGCAGCTTGGAAACAAATTCCTATGGCTACACCTTC
TRBD1 TRBJ1-2 TRBV2 few CASSEARPGQGEFGHGYTF TGTGCCAGCAGTGAAGCCCGACCTGGGCAGGGGGAGTTTGGACATGGCTACACCTTC